The clone carrying this TCR beta chain appeared many times. What it binds is unknown. Template material for amplifying TCR beta CDR3 regions consisted of RNA transcripts. First-round RT-PCR targeting the TCR CDR3 was performed with the HTBI primer set. Each CDR3 protein is one row after TCRdb ran MiXCR on the multiplex PCR reads. The table lists more than 550,000 distinct CDR3 sequences, around a sixth of them singletons. These data are taken from a study of T cells in Graves' hyperthyroidism and ophthalmopathy. Whole-study findings and limits: Blood also contained most expanded thyroid clonotypes above 0.001.

This clonotype was obtained from a woman aged 45-65 years with Graves' hyperthyroidism that later progressed to Graves' ophthalmopathy. The sequencing sample was made of blood.

The CDR3 region has the DNA TGTGCCAGCTCACCAAGGAGCTCTGGAAACACCATATATTTT. Protein: CASSPRSSGNTIYF. V usage is TRBV18 and J usage is TRBJ1-3, with D unclear. This CDR3 has 14 amino acids. V dropped 2 bases and J dropped 0 bases, with 5 bases sitting between them. The V gene's germline CDR1 is KGHSH and CDR2 LQKENI.